The 31 T cell receptor beta chains listed next were all sequenced from one sample in a study of blood T cell repertoires in COVID-19. Profiling relied on immunoSEQ multiplex PCR, and the TCRdb table lists in-frame clones only, not all of them. The sample holds 35,000 to 50,000 clones; around 88% are singletons and the top ten take over 3.5%. Specimen: peripheral blood. These TCRs come from a human donor in a cohort sampled during active COVID-19.

There are a few counts of this clone. CDR3 DNA: TGTGCCAGCAGCGGTTCGGGGGGCCGCAATCAGCCCCAGCATTTT. Encoded protein: CASSGSGGRNQPQHF. The rearrangement links TRBV11-2 to TRBJ1-5; D may be TRBD1 (6 bases). This CDR3 has 15 residues. V was trimmed by 5 bases and J by 2 bases, leaving 13 bases between them. Germline-derived CDR1 and CDR2 are SGHAT and FQNNGV.

The V gene is TRBV5-6, the J gene TRBJ1-2; tentatively, D is TRBD1 (5 bases). This CDR3 has 14 amino acids. Deletions cut 0 bases from V and 0 bases from J, with 6 bases between. From germline, CDR1 is SGHDT and CDR2 YYEEEE. CDR3 residues: CASSLDRTNYGYTF. The CDR3, as DNA: TGTGCCAGCAGCTTGGACAGGACTAACTATGGCTACACCTTC.

This clone was counted only a few times. The rearrangement joins TRBV4-1 to TRBJ1-5, with D unresolved. The V and J ends lost 6 bases and 4 bases respectively, with 13 bases between them. This CDR3 region has 14 residues. The germline V gene has CDR1 MGHRA and CDR2 YSYEKL. The CDR3 DNA follows: TGCGCCAGCAGTCCCACAGTAGAAAATCAGCCCCAGCATTTT. It is translated as CASSPTVENQPQHF.

The CDR3 is CASSLGPGDNQPQHF. The CDR3 DNA follows: TGTGCCAGCAGTCTGGGGCCTGGGGACAATCAGCCCCAGCATTTT. V is TRBV11-2 and J is TRBJ1-5; a weak D match, TRBD1 (5 bases). The CDR3 length is 15 residues. Between the trimmed V and J ends, which lost 6 bases and 3 bases, there was a span of 15 bases. Per germline, CDR1 SGHAT and CDR2 FQNNGV. Based on the CDR3 plus reference TRBV11-2 and TRBJ1-5, the full variable domain is EAGVAQSPRYKIIEKRQSVAFWCNPISGHATLYWYQQILGQGPKLLIQFQNNGVVDDSQLPKDRFSAERLKGVDSTLKIQPAKLEDSAVYLCASSLGPGDNQPQHFGDGTRLSIL.

The gene calls are TRBV11-3 and TRBJ2-7, with D possibly TRBD2 on 6 matching bases. In germline, CDR1 is SGHNT, CDR2 YENEEA. V lost 5 bases to trimming and J lost 9 bases, with 11 bases between them. This CDR3 has 11 amino acids. CDR3 sequence (DNA): TGTGCCAGCAGCAAGGACGGGAGGCAGTACTTC. The encoded protein is CASSKDGRQYF.

The V and J genes are TRBV27 and TRBJ2-1, with 13 bases lining up with TRBD2. J gave up 7 bases and V 9 bases, and 9 bases lay outside the gene matches. The V gene's germline CDR1 is MNHEY and CDR2 SMNVEV (reference sequence). The CDR3 extends over 15 amino acids. The CDR3 reads CARNSGTSGVNEQFF. The CDR3 coding sequence is TGTGCCAGGAACTCCGGGACTAGCGGGGTAAATGAGCAGTTCTTC.

The chain couples TRBV7-2 to TRBJ1-3, with D tentatively TRBD1 (6 bases). This CDR3 is 13 amino acids long. The V and J ends lost 5 bases and 4 bases respectively, with 9 bases between them. Germline CDR1 reads SGHTA; CDR2 reads FQGNSA. CDR3: CASSRTVGNTIYF. The CDR3 DNA sequence: TGTGCCAGCAGCCGGACAGTAGGAAACACCATATATTTT.

V usage is TRBV2 and J usage is TRBJ1-5; D perhaps matches TRBD1 (6 bases). The ends were cut back, 6 bases at V and 1 base at J, with 10 bases in the middle. This CDR3 comprises 14 residues. Germline CDR1 reads SNHLY; CDR2 reads FYNNEI. The CDR3 sequence is CASRGGGSNQPQHF. Written as DNA, the CDR3 is TGTGCCAGCAGAGGGGGGGGAAGCAATCAGCCCCAGCATTTT.

The chain couples TRBV6-6 to TRBJ2-7; D gene ambiguous. The germline V gene encodes CDR1 MNHNY and CDR2 SVGAGI (reference sequence). V was trimmed by 3 bases and J by 0 bases, leaving 12 bases between them. This CDR3 has 15 amino acids. The CDR3 DNA sequence: TGTGCCAGCAGTTATCCCAGCGCGAGCTCCTACGAGCAGTACTTC. Translated: CASSYPSASSYEQYF.

CDR3 DNA sequence: TGCGCCAGCAGCTTGGGTGGGACAGGCAAATACGAGCAGTACTTC. This codes for CASSLGGTGKYEQYF. The chain carries TRBV5-1 and TRBJ2-7; 8 nucleotides agree with TRBD1. Trimming at V came to 0 bases and at J to 4 bases, leaving 6 bases not matched to a gene. The CDR3 has 15 residues. Per the germline V gene, CDR1 is SGHRS and CDR2 is YFSETQ.

The chain recombines TRBV2 with TRBJ2-3; D uncertain. Germline CDR1 SNHLY, CDR2 FYNNEI. V was shortened by 0 bases and J by 4 bases, with 17 bases between the two germline ends. The CDR3 is made up of 17 amino acids. DNA of the CDR3: TGTGCCAGCAGTGAAGCAGTTGCTAGTTTTTTTTCAGATACGCAGTATTTT. Its protein is CASSEAVASFFSDTQYF. Using reference TRBV2 and TRBJ2-3 for the parts outside the CDR3, the full variable domain is EPEVTQTPSHQVTQMGQEVILRCVPISNHLYFYWYRQILGQKVEFLVSFYNNEISEKSEIFDDQFSVERPDGSNFTLKIRSTKLEDSAMYFCASSEAVASFFSDTQYFGPGTRLTVL.

This clone was observed once. V is TRBV6-1 and J is TRBJ1-1; D remains unclear. This CDR3 is built from 12 residues. The V end was cut by 3 bases, the J end by 8 bases, with 10 bases between. Germline V gives CDR1 MNHNS, CDR2 SASEGT. The CDR3 spells CASSDMEREAFF. In nucleotides, the CDR3 is TGTGCCAGCAGTGATATGGAGAGAGAAGCTTTCTTT.

The CDR3 DNA reads as TGTGCCATCAGTGAGTCGGGACAGGGGGCTGCCGAGACCCAGTACTTC. Protein: CAISESGQGAAETQYF. This sequence joins TRBV10-3 and TRBJ2-5, with 12 nucleotides matching TRBD1. CDR3 size: 16 residues. Germline V CDR1 and CDR2: ENHRY, SYGVKD. Losses at the gene ends were 0 bases for V and 5 bases for J; bases not matched to a gene: 4.

The gene calls are TRBV18 and TRBJ2-5; D unclear. With 4 bases removed from V and 2 bases from J, the gap between germline ends came to 2 bases. The CDR3 runs 11 residues. Germline V CDR1 and CDR2: KGHSH, LQKENI. DNA for the CDR3: TGTGCCAGCTCACTACAAGAGACCCAGTACTTC. It yields the protein CASSLQETQYF.

J is TRBJ2-2 and V is TRBV19; TRBD1 agrees at 9 bases. The CDR3 contains 14 residues. Germline V lookup: CDR1 LNHDA, CDR2 SQIVND (reference sequence). J gave up 8 bases and V 4 bases, and 5 bases lay outside the gene matches. The CDR3 DNA is TGTGCCAGTAGTAGGGACAGGGAAGCTGGGGAGCTGTTTTTT. Amino acids: CASSRDREAGELFF.

On this clone itself: One junction end does not reproduce the germline sequence, and a read error may be involved. In the same sample, other DNA sequences code for this CDR3. The V gene is TRBV6-4, the J gene TRBJ2-7; TRBD2 matches at 10 bases. This CDR3 is built from 13 residues. Germline loops: CDR1 MRHNA, CDR2 SNTAGT. The CDR3, as DNA: TGTGCCAGCTCTAGCGGGAGCTACGACGAGCAATACTTC. The encoded protein is CASSSGSYDEQYF.

This clone was found once. V usage is TRBV12-1 and J usage is TRBJ1-4; TRBD1 is the table's D call and was not checked against the DNA. TRBV12-1 corresponds to a pseudogene. The CDR3 runs 15 residues. The CDR3 loop reads CASSSPRGEREKLFF. DNA of the CDR3: TGTGCCAGCAGCTCCCCCAGGGGGGAGAGGGAAAAACTGTTTTTT.

This clone came up a few times. This chain uses TRBV11-2 with TRBJ2-6, with D perhaps matching TRBD1 (5 bases). V was trimmed by 2 bases and J by 2 bases, leaving 7 bases between them. Germline CDR1 is SGHAT and CDR2 is FQNNGV. The CDR3 sequence is 15 residues long. Written as DNA, the CDR3 is TGTGCCAGCAGCTTATTAGGGGCTGGGGCCAACGTCCTGACTTTC. Translating it yields CASSLLGAGANVLTF.

V and J are TRBV24-1 and TRBJ1-2; 9 bases match TRBD1. Germline CDR1 is KGHDR and CDR2 is SFDVKD. This CDR3 region has 14 residues. Trimming removed 3 bases from V and 6 bases from J; junction bases left unmatched: 4. The DNA of the CDR3 is TGTGCCACCAGTGATCCCTGGACAGGGGATGGCTACACCTTC. Its protein product is CATSDPWTGDGYTF.

The rearrangement links TRBV11-3 to TRBJ2-3; tentative D call: TRBD2 (6 bases). V was shortened by 5 bases and J by 1 base, with 13 bases between the two germline ends. The CDR3 runs to 15 residues. Germline values: CDR1 SGHNT, CDR2 YENEEA. CDR3 DNA: TGTGCCAGCAGCCAGGGACTCGAACGCACAGATACGCAGTATTTT. This gives the protein CASSQGLERTDTQYF.

On this clone: This sample also contains other DNA sequences that code for the same CDR3. The CDR3 DNA follows: TGTGCCAGCAGCTTCGACAAGAGCTCCTACGAGCAGTACTTC. It yields the protein CASSFDKSSYEQYF. V gene TRBV7-9 combines with J gene TRBJ2-7; D is uncertain. The CDR3 runs 14 residues. The V end was cut by 3 bases, the J end by 0 bases, with 9 bases between. Germline assignment: CDR1 SEHNR and CDR2 FQNEAQ (reference sequence).

The genes are TRBV18 and TRBJ2-1, with D tentatively TRBD1 (5 bases). Deletions cut 3 bases from V and 14 bases from J, with 14 bases between. This CDR3 is 12 amino acids long. The germline gives CDR1 KGHSH, CDR2 LQKENI. The DNA of the CDR3 is TGTGCCAGCTCACCGGACACCCGCGTGGAGTTCTTC. The encoded protein is CASSPDTRVEFF.

The chain combines TRBV6-4 with TRBJ2-3; no clear D. V was shortened by 2 bases and J by 1 base, with 10 bases between the two germline ends. Germline V lookup: CDR1 MRHNA, CDR2 SNTAGT. CDR3 length equals 15 residues. The CDR3 sequence is CASSDGLIGTDTQYF. The CDR3 bases are TGTGCCAGCAGTGACGGTCTCATAGGCACAGATACGCAGTATTTT.

This chain links TRBV9 with TRBJ1-2; D may be TRBD1 (5 bases). Germline V lookup: CDR1 SGDLS, CDR2 YYNGEE. The CDR3 length is 16 residues. V was cut by 0 bases and J by 8 bases, with 20 bases left in between. The CDR3 DNA sequence: TGTGCCAGCAGCGTAGATTGGGGTGCCGGGACTCGGGGCTACACCTTC. The encoded protein is CASSVDWGAGTRGYTF.

The rearrangement links TRBV2 to TRBJ1-1; 9 positions agree with TRBD1. This CDR3 has 14 residues. V trimming: 6 bases; J trimming: 1 base; junction bases outside the gene matches: 3. Germline CDR1 SNHLY, CDR2 FYNNEI. CDR3 region: CASRGQGSNTEAFF. The DNA for the CDR3 is TGTGCCAGCAGGGGACAGGGTTCGAACACTGAAGCTTTCTTT. Filled out from reference TRBV2 and TRBJ1-1, the complete variable domain reads EPEVTQTPSHQVTQMGQEVILRCVPISNHLYFYWYRQILGQKVEFLVSFYNNEISEKSEIFDDQFSVERPDGSNFTLKIRSTKLEDSAMYFCASRGQGSNTEAFFGQGTRLTVV.

This clone occurred once. The chain is built from TRBV3-1 (or the pseudogene TRBV3-2) and TRBJ2-2; 10 bases are a match to TRBD2. CDR1 and CDR2 (germline): LGHDT, YNNKEL (reference sequence). This CDR3 spans 16 amino acids. V was clipped by 4 bases and J by 8 bases; unmatched bases: 10. The CDR3 bases are TGTGCCAGCAGCCTCGGCCCTAGCGGGGGTACTGGGGAGCTGTTTTTT. Residues: CASSLGPSGGTGELFF.

The chain is built from TRBV7-9 and TRBJ2-1; 7 nucleotides match TRBD1. The V gene end was trimmed by 5 bases and the J gene end by 4 bases; junction bases not matched to a gene: 17. From germline, CDR1 is SEHNR and CDR2 FQNEAQ (reference sequence). The CDR3 runs to 18 residues. CDR3 bases: TGTGCCAGCAGCGTGAGACAGGGTTCAAGGGGGCTGTACAATGAGCAGTTCTTC. The encoded protein is CASSVRQGSRGLYNEQFF.

This chain uses TRBV5-6 with TRBJ2-5; TRBD1 matches at 9 bases. Germline V gives CDR1 SGHDT, CDR2 YYEEEE. V lost 3 bases to trimming and J lost 5 bases; unmatched junction nucleotides: 5. The CDR3 contains 14 residues. The CDR3: CASSSQGARETQYF. The CDR3 DNA reads TGTGCCAGCAGCTCACAGGGGGCACGGGAGACCCAGTACTTC.

V is TRBV27 and J is TRBJ2-4; 12 positions match TRBD2. The CDR3 runs 14 residues. Per germline, CDR1 MNHEY and CDR2 SMNVEV (reference sequence). The J segment lost 6 bases and the V segment lost 6 bases, leaving 3 bases of the junction unmatched. The CDR3 reads CASSLAGGGNIQYF. Here the CDR3 DNA reads TGTGCCAGCAGCCTAGCGGGAGGGGGAAACATTCAGTACTTC.

The V and J genes are TRBV5-6 and TRBJ1-6; TRBD1 might be the D (5 bases). Trimming cost V 4 bases and J 7 bases, with 24 bases left between them. CDR1 is SGHDT and CDR2 is YYEEEE in the germline V gene. The CDR3 totals 18 residues. DNA for the CDR3: TGTGCCAGCAGCATTGATGGGGCAAATGGCATTCGAAATTCACCCCTCCACTTT. Translation gives CASSIDGANGIRNSPLHF.

This chain uses TRBV29-1 with TRBJ2-7, with 8 nucleotides matching TRBD1. CDR3 length: 15 residues. CDR1 is SQVTM, CDR2 ANQGSEA, per germline. After removal of 5 bases from V and 3 bases from J, the junction contained 12 bases not matched to a gene. CDR3 residues: CSVYIPSRGLYEQYF. CDR3 sequence (DNA): TGCAGCGTTTATATCCCCAGCAGGGGGCTCTACGAGCAGTACTTC.